This passage covers 10 T cell receptor beta chains from one sample sequenced in a study of CD8+ T cells in alopecia areata. cDNA reverse transcribed from extracted RNA served as the sequencing template. TCRdb keeps only in-frame clones here, not all; method: immunoSEQ multiplex PCR. The sample shows some 210,000 clones, roughly 57% of them seen only once. Sequenced here: CD4+ T cells sorted from blood, sampled at week 0. The receptors derive from a human donor with alopecia areata.

This chain links TRBV11-2 with TRBJ1-2; TRBD1 matches 9 bases. In germline, CDR1 is SGHAT, CDR2 FQNNGV. The CDR3 is 15 amino acids. The trim removed 5 bases at V and 8 bases at J, leaving 12 bases unmatched. The chain's CDR3 is CASSPAGTGYTGYTF. The CDR3 nucleotides are TGTGCCAGCAGCCCTGCCGGGACAGGGTACACCGGCTACACCTTC.

The gene calls are TRBV9 and TRBJ1-2; a possible D gene is TRBD1 (5 bases). The V gene lost 4 bases and the J gene lost 3 bases, with 10 bases spanning the gap. This CDR3 is 13 amino acids long. CDR1 is SGDLS and CDR2 is YYNGEE in the germline V gene. The CDR3 DNA sequence: TGTGCCAGCAGCAGAGACAGAGACTATGGCTACACCTTC. Its translation is CASSRDRDYGYTF.

The rearrangement uses TRBV5-6 and TRBJ1-1; the D gene is possibly TRBD1 (6 bases). This CDR3 spans 14 amino acids. The germline V and J ends were trimmed by 0 bases and 3 bases, with 9 bases remaining between them. CDR1 SGHDT and CDR2 YYEEEE come from the germline V gene. DNA for the CDR3: TGTGCCAGCAGCTTGGGACAGGACTACACTGAAGCTTTCTTT. It codes for CASSLGQDYTEAFF.

The rearrangement links TRBV30 to TRBJ1-2; TRBD1 matches at 7 bases. This CDR3 spans 12 amino acids. V lost 4 bases, J lost 8 bases, and 7 bases stayed unmatched. Per germline, CDR1 GTSNPN and CDR2 SVGIG (reference sequence). In DNA form, the CDR3 reads TGTGCCTGGAATCGACAGGGCCCCGGCTACACCTTC. Its protein is CAWNRQGPGYTF.

The chain links TRBV29-1 to TRBJ2-7; 8 nucleotides align to TRBD1. From germline, CDR1 is SQVTM and CDR2 ANQGSEA. J was trimmed by 4 bases and V by 4 bases; bases with no gene match: 9. The CDR3 is 14 residues long. DNA of the CDR3: TGCAGCGTTGCTTGGGACAGGACCGCGTACGAGCAGTACTTC. Translated, it gives CSVAWDRTAYEQYF.

Only a few counts were recorded for this clone. The chain carries TRBV7-2 and TRBJ2-1; no clear D gene. V lost 1 base, J lost 10 bases, and 11 bases lay in between. Germline lookup yields CDR1 SGHTA and CDR2 FQGNSA. This CDR3 contains 13 residues. The CDR3 DNA sequence: TGTGCCAGCAGCTTAGAGGCATCGAGGGAGCAGTTCTTC. This sequence encodes CASSLEASREQFF.

The gene calls are TRBV11-2 and TRBJ1-1; D remains ambiguous. Deletions cut 5 bases from V and 0 bases from J, with 10 bases between. This CDR3 spans 14 amino acids. Germline CDR1 and CDR2: SGHAT and FQNNGV. The CDR3 loop is CASSVQTMNTEAFF. CDR3 coding DNA: TGTGCCAGCAGCGTACAAACCATGAACACTGAAGCTTTCTTT.

The chain combines TRBV9 with TRBJ1-4; perhaps TRBD1 as D (5 bases). In germline, CDR1 is SGDLS, CDR2 YYNGEE. This CDR3 region has 14 residues. V was cut by 0 bases and J by 8 bases, with 11 bases left in between. Written as DNA, the CDR3 is TGTGCCAGCAGCGTAGGGGGCCGGAAAGAAAAACTGTTTTTT. Protein: CASSVGGRKEKLFF.

CDR3 region: CASSPRLASQETQYF. As DNA, the CDR3 is TGTGCCAGCAGCCCCCGACTAGCGAGTCAAGAGACCCAGTACTTC. The chain employs TRBV2 and TRBJ2-5; 8 nucleotides line up with TRBD2. Germline assignment: CDR1 SNHLY and CDR2 FYNNEI. The CDR3 runs to 15 residues. V was pared by 6 bases and J by 2 bases, with 8 bases of the junction left unmatched.

The count of this clone is one. V is TRBV2 and J is TRBJ1-1, with D unresolved. Trimming removed 6 bases from V and 1 base from J, with 6 bases in between. Germline-derived CDR1 and CDR2 are SNHLY and FYNNEI. The CDR3 length is 12 residues. CDR3 nucleotide sequence: TGTGCCAGCAGAACCGCGAACACTGAAGCTTTCTTT. Its translation: CASRTANTEAFF.